This T cell receptor beta chain was identified during a study of early stage breast cancer tumors. At the level of the study: Samples were sequenced at around 10-fold average coverage. Findings of the study overall: Comparing each tissue with blood distinguished tumor from normal in most of the 16 patients. Compared with adjacent normal breast, tumors showed roughly 2.5-fold denser, more clonal T cells.

Repertoires were generated with immunoSEQ multiplex PCR, while TCRdb's copy carries only in-frame clones and drops some. Among more than 60,000 clones listed, under 85% were seen once. Trimming shortened V by 2 bases and J by 0 bases, and 4 bases separated the two germline ends. The CDR3 runs 13 residues. Germline V gene lookup returns CDR1 MNHEY and CDR2 SVGAGI. Remarks on this clone: Its antigen remains unknown.

The receptor was derived from a person aged 55 to 75 with breast cancer. Sample: blood. The gene calls are TRBV6-5 and TRBJ2-5; no definite D call. The DNA for the CDR3 is TGTGCCAGCAGTTACCGGTACCAAGAGACCCAGTACTTC. It translates to CASSYRYQETQYF.